Below are 31 T cell receptor beta chains sequenced from a single sample in a study of beta chain features in type 1 diabetes. Study-level points and caveats: All four CD4+ subsets from Type 1 diabetes patients carried moderately but significantly shorter TCRB CDR3s.

The investigators reverse transcribed all of the isolated RNA, so they sequenced expressed TCRB transcripts. The repertoire was sequenced with immunoSEQ multiplex PCR; TCRdb's copy has only in-frame clones and lacks some. The sample has some 350,000 clones, roughly 14% seen once; the top ten hold roughly 0.015%. Their antigen targets remain unknown. Material for sequencing was naive CD4+ T cells from blood. These receptors came from a woman aged 18-30 years with type 1 diabetes.

This clone was observed a handful of times. Written as DNA, the CDR3 is TGTGCCAGCAGCCCGGGGACTAGCGGGAGGGGCGGAGAGCAGTTCTTC. Protein sequence: CASSPGTSGRGGEQFF. The J gene is TRBJ2-1, the V gene TRBV11-3; TRBD2 matches at 16 bases. Per the germline V gene, CDR1 is SGHNT and CDR2 is YENEEA. Losses at the gene ends were 5 bases for V and 10 bases for J; bases not matched to a gene: 8. The CDR3 runs to 16 residues.

The chain uses TRBV7-6 and TRBJ1-2; TRBD1 agrees at 8 bases. CDR1 and CDR2 from the germline V gene are SGHVS and FNYEAQ. V lost 1 base to trimming and J lost 1 base; unmatched junction nucleotides: 11. The CDR3 extends over 18 amino acids. CDR3 residues: CASSLGRSGTGDNYGYTF. CDR3 nucleotide sequence: TGTGCCAGCAGCTTAGGTCGGTCGGGGACAGGAGATAACTATGGCTACACCTTC.

This clone was picked up a small number of times. The V and J genes are TRBV7-3 and TRBJ2-6; 11 nucleotides agree with TRBD2. From germline, CDR1 is SGHTA and CDR2 FQGTGA. There are 17 residues in the CDR3. J lost 4 bases, V lost 5 bases, and 7 bases had no gene match. CDR3 sequence: CASSQLAGVTGANVLTF. The CDR3 coding sequence is TGTGCCAGCAGCCAACTAGCGGGAGTTACCGGGGCCAACGTCCTGACTTTC.

V and J are TRBV30 and TRBJ2-3; D unresolved. V was trimmed by 2 bases and J by 6 bases, leaving 12 bases between them. From germline, CDR1 is GTSNPN and CDR2 SVGIG (reference sequence). The CDR3 extends over 13 amino acids. The CDR3 region is CAWSPLTIDTQYF. In DNA, the CDR3 is TGTGCCTGGAGTCCCCTTACTATTGATACGCAGTATTTT.

V is TRBV6-1 and J is TRBJ2-3, with TRBD2 matching over 10 bases. Germline values: CDR1 MNHNS, CDR2 SASEGT. There are 15 residues in the CDR3. The V segment lost 7 bases and the J segment 5 bases; nucleotides outside the gene matches: 9. CDR3 loop: CASTNAASGRDTQYF. The CDR3 DNA sequence: TGTGCCAGCACTAACGCGGCTAGCGGGAGAGATACGCAGTATTTT.

This clone has more than one count but fewer than ten. The chain is built from TRBV7-2 and TRBJ1-2; D remains ambiguous. Trimming cost V 5 bases and J 2 bases, with 15 bases left between them. CDR1 SGHTA and CDR2 FQGNSA come from the germline V gene. The CDR3 totals 15 residues. Written as DNA, the CDR3 is TGTGCCAGCAGCCCGTATTTCAGCGAAAACTATGGCTACACCTTC. This gives the protein CASSPYFSENYGYTF. Using reference TRBV7-2 and TRBJ1-2 for the parts outside the CDR3, the full variable domain is GAGVSQSPSNKVTEKGKDVELRCDPISGHTALYWYRQSLGQGLEFLIYFQGNSAPDKSGLPSDRFSAERTGGSVSTLTIQRTQQEDSAVYLCASSPYFSENYGYTFGSGTRLTVV.

This clone came up a few times. V is TRBV28 and J is TRBJ2-1, with D unresolved. CDR1 and CDR2 from the germline V gene are MDHEN and SYDVKM. The ends were cut back, 3 bases at V and 6 bases at J, with 9 bases in the middle. There are 13 residues in the CDR3. The CDR3 sequence: CASSLPAGNEQFF. DNA for the CDR3: TGTGCCAGCAGTTTGCCCGCCGGCAATGAGCAGTTCTTC.

The chain has TRBV18 and TRBJ1-1; weak D call: TRBD1 (5 bases). This CDR3 contains 13 residues. Per germline, CDR1 KGHSH and CDR2 LQKENI. V gave up 3 bases and J gave up 9 bases, with 14 bases separating them. CDR3 sequence (DNA): TGTGCCAGCTCACCCGGACAAAACGATCAAGCTTTCTTT. Amino acid sequence: CASSPGQNDQAFF.

The rearrangement links TRBV29-1 to TRBJ2-5; D not resolved. Per germline, CDR1 SQVTM and CDR2 ANQGSEA. The CDR3 runs 11 residues. V lost 4 bases and J 4 bases, leaving 7 bases between the germline ends. CDR3 sequence: CSVVGRETQYF. DNA for the CDR3: TGCAGCGTTGTCGGTCGAGAGACCCAGTACTTC.

The rearrangement links TRBV7-9 to TRBJ2-3; the D is unclear. There are 16 residues in the CDR3. Germline V lookup: CDR1 SEHNR, CDR2 FQNEAQ (reference sequence). V was cut by 0 bases and J by 1 base, with 11 bases left in between. CDR3 in DNA: TGTGCCAGCAGCTTAGCCCGGCCCCAGGGCACAGATACGCAGTATTTT. The encoded protein is CASSLARPQGTDTQYF.

This clone was seen a few times. V usage is TRBV18 and J usage is TRBJ1-1; 8 nucleotides agree with TRBD1. There are 13 residues in the CDR3. With V trimmed by 3 bases and J by 5 bases, 2 bases remained unmatched. Germline values: CDR1 KGHSH, CDR2 LQKENI. CDR3 in amino acids: CASSPDRVTEAFF. As DNA, the CDR3 is TGTGCCAGCTCACCGGACAGGGTTACTGAAGCTTTCTTT.

In this sample, this clone turned up a few times. The chain employs TRBV25-1 and TRBJ2-3; 8 bases map to TRBD2. V was pared by 10 bases and J by 4 bases, with 13 bases of the junction left unmatched. Germline CDR1 and CDR2: MGHDK and SYGVNS. The CDR3 has 15 amino acids. CDR3 region: CATRVAGGGADTQYF. CDR3 nucleotides: TGTGCCACCAGGGTCGCGGGAGGCGGCGCAGATACGCAGTATTTT. Complete variable domain (other parts from reference TRBV25-1 and TRBJ2-3): EADIYQTPRYLVIGTGKKITLECSQTMGHDKMYWYQQDPGMELHLIHYSYGVNSTEKGDLSSESTVSRIRTEHFPLTLESARPSHTSQYLCATRVAGGGADTQYFGPGTRLTVL.

This clone came up a few times. The chain uses TRBV7-9 and TRBJ2-5, with D possibly TRBD2 on 5 matching bases. Germline lookup yields CDR1 SEHNR and CDR2 FQNEAQ (reference sequence). This CDR3 has 14 amino acids. Deletions cut 5 bases from V and 2 bases from J, with 12 bases between. In DNA form, the CDR3 reads TGTGCCAGCAGCCCCTCACGGGGTCAAGAGACCCAGTACTTC. Translation gives CASSPSRGQETQYF.

The V gene is TRBV4-2, the J gene TRBJ2-7; possibly TRBD1 for D (6 bases). The germline V gene encodes CDR1 LGHNA and CDR2 YNFKEQ. The V gene lost 1 base and the J gene lost 0 bases, with 13 bases spanning the gap. The CDR3 totals 16 residues. The CDR3 DNA sequence: TGTGCCAGCAGCCAAGCCGGGACACAGAGCTCCTACGAGCAGTACTTC. Translated: CASSQAGTQSSYEQYF.

With regard to this clone: Within the sample, other DNA sequences also encode this same CDR3. V usage is TRBV7-2 and J usage is TRBJ1-5; 7 bases are a match to TRBD1. CDR3 length: 15 amino acids. Trimming took 1 base from V and 2 from J; bases not matched to a gene: 2. Looked up from germline, CDR1 is SGHTA and CDR2 is FQGNSA. CDR3: CASSLGGQGNQPQHF. The CDR3 DNA reads TGTGCCAGCAGCTTAGGAGGACAGGGCAATCAGCCCCAGCATTTT.

The table lists this clone with a few counts. For the CDR3, the DNA is TGCGCCAGCAGCCGACTAGCGGGAGAGGGGGAAGAGACCCAGTACTTC. It yields the protein CASSRLAGEGEETQYF. The V gene is TRBV5-1, the J gene TRBJ2-5; 12 bases map to TRBD2. The CDR3 sequence is 16 residues long. CDR1 is SGHRS and CDR2 is YFSETQ in the germline V gene. V dropped 4 bases and J dropped 3; count of bases not matched to a gene: 7.

The chain couples TRBV5-4 to TRBJ2-1; D unclear. This CDR3 is built from 15 residues. The germline CDR1 and CDR2 sequences are SGHNT and YYREEE (reference sequence). Trimming pared 0 bases from V and 1 base from J, leaving 8 bases between. The CDR3 DNA is TGTGCCAGCAGCTTGGTAGTCGGTTCCTACAATGAGCAGTTCTTC. The encoded protein is CASSLVVGSYNEQFF.

This clone occurred a few times. This chain links TRBV5-1 with TRBJ2-6; possibly TRBD1 for D (6 bases). The V and J ends lost 4 bases and 4 bases respectively, with 15 bases between them. This CDR3 has 16 amino acids. The germline V gene encodes CDR1 SGHRS and CDR2 YFSETQ. CDR3 protein: CASSATGSPGANVLTF. In nucleotides, the CDR3 is TGCGCCAGCAGCGCAACAGGGAGTCCCGGGGCCAACGTCCTGACTTTC.

This clone occurred a few times. The V gene is TRBV5-5, the J gene TRBJ2-5, with 11 bases identical to TRBD2. The CDR3 is 14 residues long. V lost 4 bases and J lost 6; bases outside the gene matches: 5. Germline CDR1 and CDR2: SGHKS and YYEKEE (reference sequence). The CDR3 loop is CASSDTSGSQTQYF. In nucleotides, the CDR3 is TGTGCCAGCAGCGATACTAGCGGGAGTCAGACCCAGTACTTC.

This clone was detected a few times. At the DNA level, this CDR3 is encoded by other sequences in the same sample as well. V is TRBV30 and J is TRBJ1-5; D not resolved. CDR3 length: 14 residues. V was cut by 1 base and J by 1 base, with 8 bases left in between. Germline CDR1 GTSNPN, CDR2 SVGIG (reference sequence). CDR3 residues: CAWSGRVSNQPQHF. Here the CDR3 DNA reads TGTGCCTGGAGTGGGAGGGTGAGCAATCAGCCCCAGCATTTT.

This chain connects TRBV5-1 to TRBJ2-7, with 8 bases matching TRBD1. Trimming took 3 bases from V and 3 from J; bases not matched to a gene: 11. Germline loops: CDR1 SGHRS, CDR2 YFSETQ. The CDR3 loop spans 16 amino acids. The CDR3 here is CASSSLGRQGSYEQYF. The CDR3 DNA follows: TGCGCCAGCAGCTCTCTGGGCCGACAGGGGAGCTACGAGCAGTACTTC.

A few counts support this clone. The rearrangement links TRBV5-4 to TRBJ2-4; a weak D match, TRBD1 (6 bases). This CDR3 comprises 14 residues. V lost 4 bases and J 4 bases, leaving 12 bases between the germline ends. The germline gives CDR1 SGHNT, CDR2 YYREEE (reference sequence). The CDR3 nucleotides read TGTGCCAGCAGCCCTTGGACAGCAAAAAACATTCAGTACTTC. Translating it yields CASSPWTAKNIQYF.

The chain carries TRBV4-1 and TRBJ2-4, with no clear D. The CDR3 covers 17 residues. V was shortened by 0 bases and J by 0 bases, with 12 bases between the two germline ends. Germline CDR1 reads MGHRA; CDR2 reads YSYEKL. The CDR3 bases are TGCGCCAGCAGCCAAGATACGGTCATCTTAGCCAAAAACATTCAGTACTTC. Amino acids: CASSQDTVILAKNIQYF.

The genes are TRBV11-2 and TRBJ2-3, with TRBD2 matching over 12 bases. The V gene's germline CDR1 is SGHAT and CDR2 FQNNGV. V trimming: 5 bases; J trimming: 4 bases; junction bases outside the gene matches: 10. CDR3 length: 17 amino acids. The CDR3 coding sequence is TGTGCCAGCAGCCGCCTTACTAGCGGGAGGATTCCAGATACGCAGTATTTT. Protein: CASSRLTSGRIPDTQYF.

This clone was seen more than once but under ten times. V and J are TRBV5-1 and TRBJ1-1; perhaps TRBD1 as D (6 bases). V was trimmed by 3 bases and J by 2 bases, leaving 14 bases between them. Germline V gene data show CDR1 as SGHRS and CDR2 as YFSETQ. The CDR3 is made up of 15 amino acids. CDR3 loop: CASSWGQGANTEAFF. CDR3 DNA sequence: TGCGCCAGCAGCTGGGGGCAGGGAGCAAACACTGAAGCTTTCTTT.

V is TRBV5-1 and J is TRBJ2-1; D gene unclear. The germline V gene has CDR1 SGHRS and CDR2 YFSETQ. This CDR3 is 15 amino acids long. V was shortened by 4 bases and J by 2 bases, with 13 bases between the two germline ends. CDR3 protein: CASSPEVWTYNEQFF. CDR3 nucleotide sequence: TGCGCCAGCAGCCCCGAGGTGTGGACCTACAATGAGCAGTTCTTC.

The chain has TRBV5-1 and TRBJ2-7, with TRBD2 matching over 9 bases. Trimming cost V 5 bases and J 0 bases; bases outside gene matches: 9. The CDR3 has 16 residues. CDR1 is SGHRS and CDR2 is YFSETQ in the germline V gene. The CDR3 coding sequence is TGCGCCAGCAGTCCTAGCGGGATCACCCGCTCCTACGAGCAGTACTTC. This gives the protein CASSPSGITRSYEQYF. The variable domain in full, completed from reference TRBV5-1 and TRBJ2-7, reads KAGVTQTPRYLIKTRGQQVTLSCSPISGHRSVSWYQQTPGQGLQFLFEYFSETQRNKGNFPGRFSGRQFSNSRSEMNVSTLELGDSALYLCASSPSGITRSYEQYFGPGTRLTVT.

This clone occurred a few times. J is TRBJ2-7 and V is TRBV28; a possible D gene is TRBD1 (6 bases). Germline values: CDR1 MDHEN, CDR2 SYDVKM. The CDR3 is 15 residues long. Trimming removed 2 bases at V and 3 bases at J, with 14 bases between. The CDR3 DNA reads TGTGCCAGCAGTTTAAGGCAGGGGTTAGGCTACGAGCAGTACTTC. It yields the protein CASSLRQGLGYEQYF.

This clone was observed a few times. The genes are TRBV18 and TRBJ1-1; 9 nucleotides match TRBD1. Per the germline V gene, CDR1 is KGHSH and CDR2 is LQKENI. CDR3 size: 15 residues. Trimming removed 6 bases from V and 1 base from J; junction bases left unmatched: 6. CDR3 sequence (DNA): TGTGCCAGCTCTCCCGGGACAGGGCCGAACACTGAAGCTTTCTTT. Translation gives CASSPGTGPNTEAFF.

The chain joins TRBV2 to TRBJ1-2; tentatively, D is TRBD1 (6 bases). The CDR3 spans 12 residues. The germline V and J ends were trimmed by 11 bases and 6 bases, with 16 bases remaining between them. Per the germline V gene, CDR1 is SNHLY and CDR2 is FYNNEI. CDR3 in DNA: TGTGCCTGGGCCAGGGGAGATGATGGCTACACCTTC. It is translated as CAWARGDDGYTF. The full variable domain, rest sourced from reference TRBV2 and TRBJ1-2, is EPEVTQTPSHQVTQMGQEVILRCVPISNHLYFYWYRQILGQKVEFLVSFYNNEISEKSEIFDDQFSVERPDGSNFTLKIRSTKLEDSAMYFCAWARGDDGYTFGSGTRLTVV.

This clone has just a few counts. The rearrangement links TRBV12-5 to TRBJ2-1, with D perhaps TRBD2 (5 bases). Germline V gene sequence: CDR1 LGHNT, CDR2 FRNRAP. The length of the CDR3 is 16 residues. V lost 2 bases and J lost 0, with 11 bases in between. DNA for the CDR3: TGTGCTAGTGGTTTGTTAGGACTGCCCTCCTACAATGAGCAGTTCTTC. Translating gives CASGLLGLPSYNEQFF.